These 12 T cell receptor beta chains came from one sample sequenced in a study of identical twins. TCRdb processed the 5' RACE reads anew with MiXCR; each CDR3 protein has one entry. The table includes some 1,600,000 distinct CDR3 sequences, less than 35% detected once. Sequenced material: cord blood. Receptor source: a newborn girl in good health.

This chain connects TRBV7-8 to TRBJ2-3; 7 positions agree with TRBD1. The CDR3 has 15 residues. The V gene end was trimmed by 2 bases and the J gene end by 4 bases; junction bases not matched to a gene: 6. Germline assignment: CDR1 SGHVS and CDR2 FQNEAQ. The CDR3 nucleotides read TGTGCCAGCAGCTTACTAGGGGGCGTATCAGATACGCAGTATTTT. Protein sequence: CASSLLGGVSDTQYF.

This rearrangement joins TRBV20-1 to TRBJ1-2; the D gene is possibly TRBD1 (5 bases). Deletions cut 2 bases from V and 4 bases from J, with 17 bases between. The length of the CDR3 is 15 residues. Germline CDR1 reads DFQATT; CDR2 reads SNEGSKA (reference sequence). The CDR3 DNA sequence: TGCAGTGCTAGATGGGGACCGGAGAGTGGCTATGGCTACACCTTC. Its translation is CSARWGPESGYGYTF.

This chain joins TRBV3-1 and TRBJ2-5, with D possibly being TRBD2 (6 bases). Germline V gives CDR1 LGHDT, CDR2 YNNKEL (reference sequence). The CDR3 consists of 17 residues. Trimming took off 4 bases at V and 11 bases at J, with 29 bases between the two ends. DNA for the CDR3: TGTGCCAGCAGCCCTTTCCCCTTCAGCGGGCACCCGAGGGAGCAGTACTTC. Its translation: CASSPFPFSGHPREQYF.

Only a few counts were recorded for this clonotype. This sequence joins TRBV12-3 or TRBV12-4 and TRBJ2-5; D gene unclear. V lost 1 base and J 5 bases, leaving 17 bases between the germline ends. The CDR3 has 16 amino acids. CDR3 protein: CASSLGSHGAGETQYF. CDR3 sequence (DNA): TGTGCCAGCAGTTTAGGGTCCCACGGAGCAGGCGAGACCCAGTACTTC.

This clonotype has at least ten counts. This chain connects TRBV4-2 to TRBJ1-2, with no clear D. Deletions cut 0 bases from V and 2 bases from J, with 10 bases between. In germline, CDR1 is LGHNA, CDR2 YNFKEQ. This CDR3 region has 15 residues. This chain's CDR3 is CASSQDSARNYGYTF. The CDR3 region has the DNA TGTGCCAGCAGCCAAGATTCAGCGAGGAACTATGGCTACACCTTC.

The chain links TRBV6-2 or TRBV6-3 to TRBJ2-5; 13 positions match TRBD2. V trimming: 7 bases; J trimming: 11 bases; junction bases outside the gene matches: 13. CDR1 and CDR2 (germline): MNHEY, SVGEGT. The CDR3 is 15 amino acids. CDR3 sequence (DNA): TGTGCCAGCAACATACTAGCGGGGGGGCCGAATGAGCAGTACTTC. Amino acids: CASNILAGGPNEQYF.

This clonotype was found a few times. The genes are TRBV3-1 and TRBJ2-5; TRBD1 might be the D (5 bases). CDR1 LGHDT and CDR2 YNNKEL come from the germline V gene (reference sequence). Trimming cost V 0 bases and J 4 bases, with 12 bases left between them. The CDR3 is made up of 15 amino acids. The CDR3 sequence is CASSQENRRLETQYF. As DNA, the CDR3 is TGTGCCAGCAGCCAAGAGAACAGGAGATTAGAGACCCAGTACTTC.

The chain links TRBV20-1 to TRBJ2-5; D possibly matches TRBD1 or TRBD2 (5 bases each). CDR1 is DFQATT, CDR2 SNEGSKA, per germline (reference sequence). The CDR3 covers 15 residues. Trimming shortened V by 0 bases and J by 1 base, and 12 bases separated the two germline ends. The CDR3: CSARDFGTVQETQYF. The CDR3 DNA follows: TGCAGTGCTAGAGATTTCGGGACGGTCCAAGAGACCCAGTACTTC.

The CDR3 coding sequence is TGTGCCAGCAGTTTAGGCTTACCCACCTCCTACAATGAGCAGTTCTTC. This codes for CASSLGLPTSYNEQFF. The V gene is TRBV27, the J gene TRBJ2-1; D not resolved. With 2 bases removed from V and 0 bases from J, the gap between germline ends came to 11 bases. The CDR3 covers 16 residues. Looked up from germline, CDR1 is MNHEY and CDR2 is SMNVEV (reference sequence).

This clonotype has more than one count but fewer than ten. This chain joins TRBV6-1 and TRBJ2-1; D call uncertain. Trimming shortened V by 6 bases and J by 8 bases, and 5 bases separated the two germline ends. This CDR3 region has 10 residues. The germline V gene encodes CDR1 MNHNS and CDR2 SASEGT. DNA of the CDR3: TGTGCCAGCAGGTCGGATGAGCAGTTCTTC. It is translated as CASRSDEQFF.

V gene TRBV20-1 combines with J gene TRBJ2-7; 7 positions agree with TRBD2. V gave up 3 bases and J gave up 6 bases; unmatched junction bases: 2. Germline V lookup: CDR1 DFQATT, CDR2 SNEGSKA (reference sequence). The CDR3 contains 11 residues. In nucleotides, the CDR3 is TGCAGTGCTAGCGGGAGGCGCGAGCAGTACTTC. Translating gives CSASGRREQYF.

The chain couples TRBV28 to TRBJ2-7; TRBD2 agrees at 8 bases. Germline V gene data show CDR1 as MDHEN and CDR2 as SYDVKM. V gave up 3 bases and J gave up 0 bases; unmatched junction bases: 7. The CDR3 consists of 16 residues. The CDR3 reads CASSLPGGSSSYEQYF. As DNA, the CDR3 is TGTGCCAGCAGTTTGCCGGGAGGGTCCTCCTCCTACGAGCAGTACTTC. Full variable domain (outside the CDR3, taken from reference TRBV28 and TRBJ2-7): DVKVTQSSRYLVKRTGEKVFLECVQDMDHENMFWYRQDPGLGLRLIYFSYDVKMKEKGDIPEGYSVSREKKERFSLILESASTNQTSMYLCASSLPGGSSSYEQYFGPGTRLTVT.